Following are 29 T cell receptor beta chains from one sample sequenced in a study of cytomegalovirus exposure and HLA in healthy donors. PCR primers comprised 60 Vbeta and 13 Jbeta primers. Sequencing used immunoSEQ multiplex PCR; TCRdb keeps in-frame clones, though not all of them. The sample yields some 200,000 clones, roughly 83% seen once. The sequenced material came from PBMCs. These TCRs come from a boy between 2 and 10 years old in good health and CMV-seronegative.

The chain joins TRBV7-8 to TRBJ2-1, with a tentative D call TRBD1 (5 bases). V shed 0 bases and J shed 4 bases, with 10 bases lying between them. Germline-derived CDR1 and CDR2 are SGHVS and FQNEAQ. CDR3 size: 15 residues. CDR3 sequence: CASSLAGAGYNEQFF. The CDR3 DNA sequence: TGTGCCAGCAGCTTAGCAGGGGCAGGTTACAATGAGCAGTTCTTC.

The chain couples TRBV6-5 to TRBJ2-1, with D tentatively TRBD1 (6 bases). Trimming shortened V by 7 bases and J by 7 bases, and 8 bases separated the two germline ends. The CDR3 totals 11 residues. Germline CDR1 MNHEY, CDR2 SVGAGI. CDR3 region: CASMRGNEQFF. The CDR3, as DNA: TGTGCCAGCATGAGGGGGAATGAGCAGTTCTTC.

The chain carries TRBV11-2 and TRBJ2-1; perhaps TRBD1 as D (6 bases). The length of the CDR3 is 12 residues. The germline V gene has CDR1 SGHAT and CDR2 FQNNGV. Trimming removed 0 bases at V and 9 bases at J, with 6 bases between. For the CDR3, the DNA is TGTGCCAGCAGCTTAGAGGGGGCTGAGCAGTTCTTC. Translation: CASSLEGAEQFF.

V usage is TRBV19 and J usage is TRBJ2-2; 10 positions agree with TRBD2. This CDR3 region has 15 residues. Germline V lookup: CDR1 LNHDA, CDR2 SQIVND (reference sequence). V was pared by 4 bases and J by 5 bases, with 4 bases of the junction left unmatched. The CDR3 spells CASSRSGRGTGELFF. The CDR3 coding sequence is TGTGCCAGTAGTAGGAGCGGGAGGGGGACCGGGGAGCTGTTTTTT.

The chain uses TRBV14 and TRBJ1-1; D is unclear. CDR3 length equals 12 residues. Trimming took 5 bases from V and 5 from J, leaving 9 bases between them. CDR1 SGHDN and CDR2 FVKESK come from the germline V gene. CDR3 in DNA: TGTGCCAGCAGCTACATAACGACTGAAGCTTTCTTT. Its protein product is CASSYITTEAFF.

This clone was counted only a few times. V usage is TRBV6-1 and J usage is TRBJ1-5; 8 positions match TRBD1. The CDR3 runs to 14 residues. Looked up from germline, CDR1 is MNHNS and CDR2 is SASEGT. V shed 4 bases and J 5 bases; nucleotides not matched to a gene: 4. In DNA form, the CDR3 reads TGTGCCAGCAGTGCAGGGGGCGCCGATCAGCCCCAGCATTTT. Translation gives CASSAGGADQPQHF.

The chain has TRBV7-3 and TRBJ1-2, with D perhaps matching TRBD1 (6 bases). This CDR3 contains 13 residues. Trimming shortened V by 4 bases and J by 5 bases, and 11 bases separated the two germline ends. CDR1 and CDR2 from the germline V gene are SGHTA and FQGTGA. CDR3 nucleotide sequence: TGTGCCAGCAGCTCCGGACAGCCTTATGGCTACACCTTC. Its translation is CASSSGQPYGYTF.

This chain links TRBV5-6 with TRBJ2-2; 14 bases map to TRBD2. The CDR3 has 17 amino acids. Germline CDR1 reads SGHDT; CDR2 reads YYEEEE. V was clipped by 5 bases and J by 3 bases; unmatched bases: 6. The CDR3 DNA sequence: TGTGCCAGCAGTCCCGGACTAGCGGGGGGTCACACCGGGGAGCTGTTTTTT. Translation: CASSPGLAGGHTGELFF.

The V call is TRBV9, the J call TRBJ2-3, with D unclear. With 0 bases removed from V and 6 bases from J, the gap between germline ends came to 5 bases. Per the germline V gene, CDR1 is SGDLS and CDR2 is YYNGEE. The CDR3 runs 12 residues. Here the CDR3 reads CASSVATDTQYF. Here the CDR3 DNA reads TGTGCCAGCAGCGTAGCTACGGATACGCAGTATTTT.

This chain links TRBV6-6 with TRBJ1-5, with no clear D. V was shortened by 0 bases and J by 7 bases, with 13 bases between the two germline ends. This CDR3 has 15 residues. Germline values: CDR1 MNHNY, CDR2 SVGAGI (reference sequence). This CDR3 reads CASSYSGGIGQPQHF. In nucleotides, the CDR3 is TGTGCCAGCAGTTACTCGGGAGGGATCGGCCAGCCCCAGCATTTT.

The rearrangement joins TRBV15 to TRBJ2-5; 12 positions agree with TRBD2. Losses at the gene ends were 0 bases for V and 4 bases for J; bases not matched to a gene: 9. CDR3 length: 18 amino acids. Germline loops: CDR1 LNHNV, CDR2 YYDKDF (reference sequence). As DNA, the CDR3 is TGTGCCACCAGCAGAGACCGTGGACTAGCGGGAAGGGTAGAGACCCAGTACTTC. Amino acids: CATSRDRGLAGRVETQYF. Full variable domain (remainder filled in from reference TRBV15 and TRBJ2-5): DAMVIQNPRYQVTQFGKPVTLSCSQTLNHNVMYWYQQKSSQAPKLLFHYYDKDFNNEADTPDNFQSRRPNTSFCFLDIRSPGLGDTAMYLCATSRDRGLAGRVETQYFGPGTRLLVL.

The chain has TRBV30 and TRBJ1-6, with D unclear. Germline assignment: CDR1 GTSNPN and CDR2 SVGIG (reference sequence). CDR3 length: 12 residues. The V end lost 3 bases, the J end lost 10 bases, and 10 bases lay between the germline ends. The CDR3 nucleotides read TGTGCCTGGAGCGAAACACACTCACCCCTCCACTTT. Translating it yields CAWSETHSPLHF.

The chain is built from TRBV27 and TRBJ2-1; D is uncertain. Germline V CDR1 and CDR2: MNHEY, SMNVEV (reference sequence). The V gene lost 5 bases and the J gene lost 0 bases, with 11 bases spanning the gap. The CDR3 totals 15 residues. The DNA of the CDR3 is TGTGCCAGCAGTGGCCGCCCAGACTCCTACAATGAGCAGTTCTTC. Translating gives CASSGRPDSYNEQFF.

V and J are TRBV6-1 and TRBJ2-1, with D maybe TRBD2 (6 bases). In germline, CDR1 is MNHNS, CDR2 SASEGT. V lost 8 bases, J lost 4 bases, and 6 bases lay in between. This CDR3 is built from 11 residues. The CDR3 loop is CASGLYNEQFF. The CDR3 coding sequence is TGTGCCAGCGGACTATACAATGAGCAGTTCTTC.

The chain links TRBV30 to TRBJ1-3; 7 nucleotides agree with TRBD1. The CDR3 runs 16 residues. CDR1 is GTSNPN and CDR2 is SVGIG in the germline V gene (reference sequence). Losses at the gene ends were 4 bases for V and 0 bases for J; bases not matched to a gene: 9. The CDR3 sequence: CAWTRGQVFSGNTIYF. In nucleotides, the CDR3 is TGTGCCTGGACGCGAGGACAGGTCTTCTCTGGAAACACCATATATTTT. Full variable domain (remainder filled in from reference TRBV30 and TRBJ1-3): SQTIHQWPATLVQPVGSPLSLECTVEGTSNPNLYWYRQAAGRGLQLLFYSVGIGQISSEVPQNLSASRPQDRQFILSSKKLLLSDSGFYLCAWTRGQVFSGNTIYFGEGSWLTVV.

The gene calls are TRBV19 and TRBJ2-7; 10 bases are shared with TRBD2. From germline, CDR1 is LNHDA and CDR2 SQIVND (reference sequence). The CDR3 covers 17 residues. V lost 1 base and J lost 0; bases outside the gene matches: 6. CDR3 sequence (DNA): TGTGCCAGTAGTATAGGCTCCCCTAGCGGGAGCTCCTACGAGCAGTACTTC. Protein: CASSIGSPSGSSYEQYF.

This sequence joins TRBV29-1 and TRBJ1-2; no firm D call. There are 12 residues in the CDR3. The V gene lost 4 bases and the J gene lost 1 base, with 7 bases spanning the gap. Germline V gene data show CDR1 as SQVTM and CDR2 as ANQGSEA. The CDR3 DNA reads TGCAGCGTTGCGGTTGGTAACTATGGCTACACCTTC. This sequence encodes CSVAVGNYGYTF.

The chain uses TRBV19 and TRBJ2-1; tentative D call: TRBD1 (6 bases). The CDR3 is made up of 15 amino acids. CDR1 is LNHDA, CDR2 SQIVND, per germline (reference sequence). The V end lost 9 bases, the J end lost 7 bases, and 22 bases lay between the germline ends. CDR3 nucleotide sequence: TGTGCCAGCCAACCCCGGGACATTCCCTCTAATGAGCAGTTCTTC. The encoded protein is CASQPRDIPSNEQFF. The whole variable domain, filled in from reference TRBV19 and TRBJ2-1, reads DGGITQSPKYLFRKEGQNVTLSCEQNLNHDAMYWYRQDPGQGLRLIYYSQIVNDFQKGDIAEGYSVSREKKESFPLTVTSAQKNPTAFYLCASQPRDIPSNEQFFGPGTRLTVL.

V usage is TRBV7-2 and J usage is TRBJ2-5; 9 bases align to TRBD2. Germline V gene lookup returns CDR1 SGHTA and CDR2 FQGNSA. V shed 5 bases, J shed 9 bases, and the junction held 13 bases outside the gene matches. This CDR3 region has 15 residues. CDR3 residues: CASSQGGGRALAQYF. In nucleotides, the CDR3 is TGTGCCAGCAGCCAGGGTGGCGGGAGGGCCTTGGCCCAGTACTTC.

The chain uses TRBV6-6 and TRBJ1-2; 9 bases match TRBD1. Looked up from germline, CDR1 is MNHNY and CDR2 is SVGAGI (reference sequence). The CDR3 has 13 amino acids. With 8 bases clipped from V and 4 bases from J, the junction kept 5 bases outside the gene matches. The CDR3 DNA follows: TGTGCCAGCTCTACAGGGGGCGTCTATGGCTACACCTTC. It codes for CASSTGGVYGYTF.

The chain recombines TRBV6-6 with TRBJ2-5, with TRBD2 matching over 9 bases. Trimming removed 0 bases from V and 1 base from J; junction bases left unmatched: 3. Germline V gene lookup returns CDR1 MNHNY and CDR2 SVGAGI (reference sequence). The CDR3 consists of 16 residues. CDR3 amino acids: CASSYSAGGPQETQYF. The CDR3 nucleotides are TGTGCCAGCAGTTACTCGGCGGGGGGGCCCCAAGAGACCCAGTACTTC.

This clone was found once. V gene TRBV4-1 combines with J gene TRBJ2-7, with a possible D match to TRBD1 (5 bases). V dropped 0 bases and J dropped 3 bases, with 12 bases sitting between them. Germline V gives CDR1 MGHRA, CDR2 YSYEKL. The CDR3 loop spans 15 amino acids. CDR3 amino acids: CASSQDSGFFYEQYF. Written as DNA, the CDR3 is TGCGCCAGCAGCCAAGATTCAGGGTTTTTCTACGAGCAGTACTTC.

The chain uses TRBV9 and TRBJ1-5, with 8 nucleotides matching TRBD1. CDR1 is SGDLS and CDR2 is YYNGEE in the germline V gene. With V trimmed by 2 bases and J by 6 bases, 4 bases remained unmatched. The CDR3 sequence is 14 residues long. The CDR3 nucleotides are TGTGCCAGCAGCGTCTCGGACAGGGTTCAGCCCCAGCATTTT. As protein: CASSVSDRVQPQHF.

The chain combines TRBV6-1 with TRBJ1-5; D is possibly TRBD1 (5 bases). This CDR3 contains 14 residues. Trimming left V 8 bases short and J 7 bases short, with 18 bases between. Germline lookup yields CDR1 MNHNS and CDR2 SASEGT. The CDR3 DNA sequence: TGTGCCAGCGGGACTGTAATGTCGGAACAGCCCCAGCATTTT. It is translated as CASGTVMSEQPQHF.

The chain uses TRBV5-4 and TRBJ2-3, with TRBD2 identical over 9 bases. The CDR3 spans 15 residues. The germline V gene has CDR1 SGHNT and CDR2 YYREEE (reference sequence). V shed 4 bases, J shed 1 base, and the junction held 4 bases outside the gene matches. CDR3 region: CASSPRTSGTDTQYF. The CDR3 DNA follows: TGTGCCAGCAGCCCGCGGACTAGCGGCACAGATACGCAGTATTTT. The complete variable domain, with remaining parts taken from reference TRBV5-4 and TRBJ2-3, reads ETGVTQSPTHLIKTRGQQVTLRCSSQSGHNTVSWYQQALGQGPQFIFQYYREEENGRGNFPPRFSGLQFPNYSSELNVNALELDDSALYLCASSPRTSGTDTQYFGPGTRLTVL.

In its sample, this clone was seen a few times. The rearrangement joins TRBV11-2 to TRBJ2-7; 8 bases agree with TRBD1. Trimming removed 0 bases from V and 1 base from J; junction bases left unmatched: 8. Germline V CDR1 and CDR2: SGHAT, FQNNGV. The CDR3 spans 17 residues. CDR3 DNA: TGTGCCAGCAGCTTAGATGTCGGCGGGACAGGATCCTACGAGCAGTACTTC. This sequence encodes CASSLDVGGTGSYEQYF.

The chain uses TRBV2 and TRBJ1-1; D call uncertain. CDR1 is SNHLY, CDR2 FYNNEI, per germline. CDR3 length: 13 residues. V was trimmed by 10 bases and J by 1 base, leaving 13 bases between them. This CDR3 reads CAIKRVPNTEAFF. CDR3 sequence (DNA): TGTGCCATAAAGCGGGTGCCGAACACTGAAGCTTTCTTT.

The rearrangement links TRBV29-1 to TRBJ2-5; perhaps TRBD2 as D (6 bases). Per the germline V gene, CDR1 is SQVTM and CDR2 is ANQGSEA. CDR3 length: 14 amino acids. The V gene lost 0 bases and the J gene lost 2 bases, with 10 bases spanning the gap. Here the CDR3 DNA reads TGCAGCGTTGAAGAGCGGGGTAGGCAAGAGACCCAGTACTTC. Amino acid sequence: CSVEERGRQETQYF.

The V and J genes are TRBV28 and TRBJ2-6, with D possibly TRBD1 on 6 matching bases. The CDR3 is made up of 13 amino acids. In germline, CDR1 is MDHEN, CDR2 SYDVKM. The CDR3 region has the DNA TGTGTAGTAGGGGGTCCTGGGGCCAACGTCCTGACTTTC. Its translation: CVVGGPGANVLTF.